The 14 T cell receptor beta chains reported below all come from one sample, sequenced in a study of T-cell reconstitution after alpha-beta-depleted transplantation in children. Unique molecular identifiers were used to barcode this TCRbeta library. TCRdb re-called the PCR reads through MiXCR, storing one row per CDR3 protein. The repertoire holds around 400,000 distinct CDR3 sequences, around 9.9% seen once, with about 5% in the top ten. The specimen comprised PBMCs from the stem cell graft donor, sampled from the stem cell graft. These receptors were collected from a human donor who donated a stem cell graft to a child with acute myeloid leukemia.

This clonotype showed up just a few times. The chain links TRBV3-1 to TRBJ2-1; 7 nucleotides align to TRBD1. V shed 7 bases, J shed 4 bases, and the junction held 7 bases outside the gene matches. The CDR3 sequence is 14 residues long. Germline V lookup: CDR1 LGHDT, CDR2 YNNKEL (reference sequence). The CDR3 DNA reads TGTGCCAGCACCCGGACAGGCAGATACAATGAGCAGTTCTTC. Protein: CASTRTGRYNEQFF.

The sample holds one count of this clonotype. CDR3 protein: CASSRDGYGRSGNTIYF. Here the CDR3 DNA reads TGTGCCAGCAGCCGGGACGGGTATGGCCGCTCTGGAAACACCATATATTTT. The rearrangement joins TRBV5-5 to TRBJ1-3, with D tentatively TRBD1 (5 bases). The CDR3 totals 17 residues. Between the trimmed V and J ends, which lost 4 bases and 0 bases, there was a span of 17 bases. In germline, CDR1 is SGHKS, CDR2 YYEKEE (reference sequence).

Regarding this clonotype: A read error may produce the germline difference seen at one junction end. This chain joins TRBV20-1 and TRBJ2-5, with TRBD1 matching 12 bases. The CDR3 length is 17 residues. Germline V gene lookup returns CDR1 DFQATT and CDR2 SNEGSKA (reference sequence). CDR3 amino acids: CCARSGTGGAWQETQYF. CDR3 DNA sequence: TGCTGTGCTAGGTCCGGGACAGGGGGCGCTTGGCAAGAGACCCAGTACTTC.

This chain connects TRBV5-1 to TRBJ2-2; a weak D match, TRBD2 (6 bases). The ends were cut back, 0 bases at V and 4 bases at J, with 22 bases in the middle. Germline assignment: CDR1 SGHRS and CDR2 YFSETQ. There are 19 residues in the CDR3. Here the CDR3 reads CASSLGRVEGRTVTGELFF. The CDR3 bases are TGCGCCAGCAGCTTGGGTCGCGTGGAGGGGAGAACGGTCACCGGGGAGCTGTTTTTT.

The chain links TRBV7-9 to TRBJ2-5, with TRBD1 matching over 11 bases. Germline-derived CDR1 and CDR2 are SEHNR and FQNEAQ (reference sequence). V dropped 1 base and J dropped 0; count of bases not matched to a gene: 1. The CDR3 is 16 residues long. The CDR3 nucleotides read TGTGCCAGCAGCTTAGGGGACAGGGGGTACCAAGAGACCCAGTACTTC. Translated, it gives CASSLGDRGYQETQYF.

This clonotype was observed a few times. This chain uses TRBV7-2 with TRBJ1-2; a possible D gene is TRBD1 (6 bases). CDR1 SGHTA and CDR2 FQGNSA come from the germline V gene. This CDR3 region has 13 residues. V was pared by 0 bases and J by 7 bases, with 9 bases between. The CDR3: CASSLASGAGYTF. CDR3 in DNA: TGTGCCAGCAGCTTAGCGTCAGGGGCTGGCTACACCTTC.

The genes are TRBV20-1 and TRBJ2-2; no definite D call. The germline gives CDR1 DFQATT, CDR2 SNEGSKA (reference sequence). The CDR3 length is 11 residues. Trimming stripped 0 bases from V and 8 bases from J, with 4 bases between. CDR3 loop: CSARDGGELFF. Here the CDR3 DNA reads TGCAGTGCTAGAGATGGTGGGGAGCTGTTTTTT.

This clonotype was counted between two and nine times. The J gene is TRBJ2-7, the V gene TRBV20-1; 8 bases align to TRBD2. The CDR3 is 13 amino acids. J lost 0 bases, V lost 5 bases, and 3 bases had no gene match. Germline values: CDR1 DFQATT, CDR2 SNEGSKA (reference sequence). CDR3 residues: CSASGTSSYEQYF. Written as DNA, the CDR3 is TGCAGTGCTTCTGGGACTAGCTCCTACGAGCAGTACTTC.

This clonotype was detected a few times. The chain employs TRBV5-1 and TRBJ1-1; TRBD1 matches 7 bases. V was clipped by 3 bases and J by 0 bases; unmatched bases: 5. Per the germline V gene, CDR1 is SGHRS and CDR2 is YFSETQ. The CDR3 runs to 15 residues. As DNA, the CDR3 is TGCGCCAGCAGCTACCCGGACAGGATGAACACTGAAGCTTTCTTT. This codes for CASSYPDRMNTEAFF.

The chain carries TRBV15 and TRBJ2-1, with D perhaps TRBD1 (7 bases). Germline V lookup: CDR1 LNHNV, CDR2 YYDKDF (reference sequence). Deletions cut 5 bases from V and 4 bases from J, with 15 bases between. This CDR3 has 15 amino acids. Written as DNA, the CDR3 is TGTGCCACCAGCGGCGGAGGGGGCGGATACAATGAGCAGTTCTTC. This translates into CATSGGGGGYNEQFF.

The CDR3 loop is CSATEGAGAFF. The CDR3 DNA sequence: TGCAGCGCAACAGAGGGGGCGGGGGCTTTCTTT. The chain carries TRBV29-1 and TRBJ1-1; 7 nucleotides align to TRBD1. The CDR3 has 11 amino acids. Germline V lookup: CDR1 SQVTM, CDR2 ANQGSEA. With V trimmed by 7 bases and J by 11 bases, 10 bases remained unmatched.

This clonotype was counted many times. CDR3 sequence (DNA): TGCGCCAGCAGCCAAGCAAGTGGAGAGCCCCAGCATTTT. Residues: CASSQASGEPQHF. The genes are TRBV4-1 and TRBJ1-5, with D unclear. V lost 1 base to trimming and J lost 8 bases, with 9 bases between them. Germline loops: CDR1 MGHRA, CDR2 YSYEKL. The CDR3 covers 13 residues.

This clonotype was recorded at least ten times. J is TRBJ1-2 and V is TRBV5-8, with 7 bases identical to TRBD1. The junction had 5 bases not matched to a gene; V was cut back by 4 bases and J by 8 bases. Germline-derived CDR1 and CDR2 are SGHTS and YDEGEE. The CDR3 contains 12 residues. The DNA for the CDR3 is TGTGCCAGCAGCCCGCAGGGGGGCGGCTACACCTTC. Its protein is CASSPQGGGYTF.

Only a few counts were recorded for this clonotype. This chain joins TRBV12-3 or TRBV12-4 and TRBJ2-2, with 7 bases lining up with TRBD2. V gave up 6 bases and J gave up 4 bases; unmatched junction bases: 8. CDR3 length equals 15 residues. The CDR3 is CASSIGAGVTGELFF. CDR3 nucleotide sequence: TGTGCCAGCAGCATCGGGGCGGGGGTCACCGGGGAGCTGTTTTTT.